Presented here are 27 T cell receptor beta chains from one specimen sequenced in a study of Siglec-9 on CD8 T cells in melanoma. Only in-frame clones appear in the TCRdb table, and some are missing; sequencing was by immunoSEQ multiplex PCR. Of 25,000 to 30,000 clones in the sample, around three quarters were seen once. The specimen was Siglec-9- CD8+ T cells sorted from blood. All receptors come from a human donor in good health.

This clone was detected a few times. The V gene is TRBV28, the J gene TRBJ2-3, with 9 bases fitting TRBD2. V lost 3 bases, J lost 4 bases, and 5 bases stayed unmatched. CDR1 and CDR2 from the germline V gene are MDHEN and SYDVKM. This CDR3 comprises 15 residues. The DNA for the CDR3 is TGTGCCAGCAGTTTCAGGGGACTAGCATCAGATACGCAGTATTTT. Protein sequence: CASSFRGLASDTQYF. Combining the CDR3 with reference TRBV28 and TRBJ2-3 gives the whole variable domain DVKVTQSSRYLVKRTGEKVFLECVQDMDHENMFWYRQDPGLGLRLIYFSYDVKMKEKGDIPEGYSVSREKKERFSLILESASTNQTSMYLCASSFRGLASDTQYFGPGTRLTVL.

V usage is TRBV21-1 and J usage is TRBJ1-5; the D call TRBD1 from the table was never checked on the DNA. TRBV21-1 is a listed pseudogene. This CDR3 contains 17 residues. The chain's CDR3 is CASRRGANQGHDQPQHF. The CDR3, as DNA: TGTGCCAGCAGACGAGGTGCCAATCAGGGGCACGATCAGCCCCAGCATTTT.

This chain uses TRBV5-6 with TRBJ2-1; no definite D call. The CDR3 has 12 residues. The germline V gene has CDR1 SGHDT and CDR2 YYEEEE. Trimming cost V 1 base and J 7 bases, with 6 bases left between them. DNA of the CDR3: TGTGCCAGCAGCTTGTCGAGTAATGAGCAGTTCTTC. Translating gives CASSLSSNEQFF.

V usage is TRBV27 and J usage is TRBJ2-7; D is ambiguous. Germline-derived CDR1 and CDR2 are MNHEY and SMNVEV (reference sequence). Trimming left V 3 bases short and J 6 bases short, with 6 bases between. This CDR3 comprises 11 residues. The CDR3 sequence: CASSFQTEQYV. The CDR3 DNA follows: TGTGCCAGCAGTTTTCAAACCGAGCAGTACGTC.

V is TRBV6-6 and J is TRBJ2-7; 7 nucleotides line up with TRBD2. The CDR3 contains 12 residues. V shed 2 bases and J 7 bases; nucleotides not matched to a gene: 2. CDR1 and CDR2 from the germline V gene are MNHNY and SVGAGI (reference sequence). The CDR3 is CASSYSGVEQYV. CDR3 bases: TGTGCCAGCAGTTACAGCGGGGTAGAGCAGTACGTC.

V is TRBV27 and J is TRBJ1-5; D call uncertain. This CDR3 spans 12 amino acids. Trimming removed 8 bases from V and 2 bases from J, with 7 bases in between. Germline CDR1 is MNHEY and CDR2 is SMNVEV (reference sequence). The CDR3 DNA follows: TGTGCCAGCGCTACAGGCAATCAGCCCCAGCATTTT. Translation: CASATGNQPQHF.

The V call is TRBV5-1, the J call TRBJ1-1, with TRBD1 identical over 11 bases. Germline V gene lookup returns CDR1 SGHRS and CDR2 YFSETQ. After removal of 3 bases from V and 7 bases from J, the junction contained 8 bases not matched to a gene. The CDR3 extends over 15 amino acids. The CDR3 loop is CASSSHGTGGNEAFF. CDR3 nucleotide sequence: TGCGCCAGCAGCTCGCACGGGACAGGGGGGAATGAAGCTTTCTTT. The full variable domain, with the rest looked up from reference TRBV5-1 and TRBJ1-1, is KAGVTQTPRYLIKTRGQQVTLSCSPISGHRSVSWYQQTPGQGLQFLFEYFSETQRNKGNFPGRFSGRQFSNSRSEMNVSTLELGDSALYLCASSSHGTGGNEAFFGQGTRLTVV.

V gene TRBV30 combines with J gene TRBJ1-2, with D possibly matching TRBD1 (5 bases). This CDR3 spans 14 amino acids. V was trimmed by 2 bases and J by 4 bases, leaving 14 bases between them. Germline V CDR1 and CDR2: GTSNPN, SVGIG (reference sequence). The CDR3 nucleotides read TGTGCCTGGAGTTATCCGGGGCCCAGCTATGGCTACACCTTC. Amino acid sequence: CAWSYPGPSYGYTF.

The chain has TRBV27 and TRBJ1-4; no clear D. This CDR3 is built from 15 residues. The ends were cut back, 7 bases at V and 0 bases at J, with 12 bases in the middle. Germline V CDR1 and CDR2: MNHEY, SMNVEV (reference sequence). In DNA, the CDR3 is TGTGCCAGCACCCCGGGAGTTGCAACTAATGAAAAACTGTTTTTT. Its translation is CASTPGVATNEKLFF.

The chain combines TRBV13 with TRBJ1-2; D unclear. CDR1 is PRHDT and CDR2 is FYEKMQ in the germline V gene (reference sequence). The CDR3 consists of 16 residues. The germline V and J ends were trimmed by 1 base and 6 bases, with 18 bases remaining between them. Here the CDR3 DNA reads TGTGCCAGCAGCTTAGATTTGGCATACGGAGTTAATGGCTACACCTTC. Amino acids: CASSLDLAYGVNGYTF.

This chain connects TRBV7-4 to TRBJ1-1; 7 positions agree with TRBD1. In germline, CDR1 is SGHVT, CDR2 SQSDAQ. Trimming removed 1 base from V and 8 bases from J; junction bases left unmatched: 10. The CDR3 totals 15 residues. The CDR3 DNA follows: TGTGCCAGCAGCTTAGATGCCAGGGGGAGATCCGAAGCTTTCTTT. Translating it yields CASSLDARGRSEAFF.

Only one count was recorded for this clone. The chain is built from TRBV30 and TRBJ2-3; tentative D call: TRBD2 (6 bases). This CDR3 has 13 residues. Trimming pared 7 bases from V and 1 base from J, leaving 12 bases between. Germline V CDR1 and CDR2: GTSNPN, SVGIG (reference sequence). The CDR3 DNA reads as TGTGCCTCCGAGGGCGGGGGCACAGATACGCAGTATTTT. Translated, it gives CASEGGGTDTQYF.

The V and J genes are TRBV15 and TRBJ1-1; D unclear. This CDR3 has 13 residues. Germline V gene lookup returns CDR1 LNHNV and CDR2 YYDKDF (reference sequence). Between the trimmed V and J ends, which lost 9 bases and 1 base, there was a span of 12 bases. In nucleotides, the CDR3 is TGTGCCACTCAAGGAGAGCCGAACACTGAAGCTTTCTTT. It translates to CATQGEPNTEAFF.

This sequence joins TRBV27 and TRBJ1-1, with 7 nucleotides matching TRBD1. The CDR3 has 18 amino acids. J gave up 4 bases and V 1 base, and 15 bases lay outside the gene matches. Germline V CDR1 and CDR2: MNHEY, SMNVEV (reference sequence). This chain's CDR3 is CASSLFPPTGPPSTEAFF. The CDR3 nucleotides read TGTGCCAGCAGTTTATTCCCCCCGACAGGGCCCCCGAGCACTGAAGCTTTCTTT.

A single count supports this clone. This chain uses TRBV7-8 with TRBJ2-1; TRBD1 matches at 7 bases. The CDR3 contains 18 residues. The V segment lost 3 bases and the J segment 0 bases; nucleotides outside the gene matches: 11. Germline lookup yields CDR1 SGHVS and CDR2 FQNEAQ. The CDR3 bases are TGTGCCAGCAGCTTTGACAGGGTAGAAGTTAGCTCCTACAATGAGCAGTTCTTC. This codes for CASSFDRVEVSSYNEQFF.

The rearrangement joins TRBV29-1 to TRBJ2-5, with 9 bases matching TRBD1. The CDR3 is 15 amino acids. Germline CDR1 reads SQVTM; CDR2 reads ANQGSEA. The J segment lost 9 bases and the V segment lost 1 base, leaving 12 bases of the junction unmatched. The CDR3: CSVEASRDREWSQYF. CDR3 nucleotide sequence: TGCAGCGTTGAAGCCAGCCGGGACAGGGAGTGGTCCCAGTACTTC.

This clone was picked up a small number of times. The rearrangement uses TRBV18 and TRBJ1-1; D not certain. V lost 3 bases and J lost 7, with 9 bases in between. The CDR3 extends over 12 amino acids. The germline gives CDR1 KGHSH, CDR2 LQKENI. The chain's CDR3 is CASSPTTLEAFF. The CDR3 nucleotides read TGTGCCAGCTCACCCACCACCCTTGAAGCTTTCTTT.

The chain uses TRBV29-1 and TRBJ1-1; tentatively, D is TRBD1 (6 bases). Trimming pared 3 bases from V and 5 bases from J, leaving 16 bases between. Looked up from germline, CDR1 is SQVTM and CDR2 is ANQGSEA. This CDR3 comprises 14 residues. The DNA of the CDR3 is TGCAGCGTTGAGTACCCGGGGGCTACGACTGAAGCTTTCTTT. It encodes CSVEYPGATTEAFF. The full variable domain, completed using reference TRBV29-1 and TRBJ1-1, is SAVISQKPSRDICQRGTSLTIQCQVDSQVTMMFWYRQQPGQSLTLIATANQGSEATYESGFVIDKFPISRPNLTFSTLTVSNMSPEDSSIYLCSVEYPGATTEAFFGQGTRLTVV.

The chain employs TRBV5-1 and TRBJ1-1; D unclear. The germline V gene has CDR1 SGHRS and CDR2 YFSETQ. CDR3 length: 17 amino acids. V lost 5 bases and J 1 base, leaving 21 bases between the germline ends. The CDR3 bases are TGCGCCAGCAGGAATGTCGGGGTTGGGCGTACGAACACTGAAGCTTTCTTT. This codes for CASRNVGVGRTNTEAFF.

The chain links TRBV29-1 to TRBJ2-1; perhaps TRBD1 as D (7 bases). Germline V CDR1 and CDR2: SQVTM, ANQGSEA. This CDR3 has 14 residues. V lost 4 bases to trimming and J lost 7 bases, with 17 bases between them. The CDR3 region has the DNA TGCAGCGTTGCAACCCAGGCAGGGGGGAATGAGCAGTTCTTC. Protein sequence: CSVATQAGGNEQFF.

The V and J genes are TRBV2 and TRBJ1-5, with no clear D. The CDR3 length is 14 residues. V gave up 6 bases and J gave up 3 bases, with 12 bases separating them. Germline CDR1 SNHLY, CDR2 FYNNEI. The CDR3 DNA reads as TGTGCCAGCAGCCGTCTAGGCCCCAATCAGCCCCAGCATTTT. This translates into CASSRLGPNQPQHF.

The chain joins TRBV7-6 to TRBJ2-1, with D unclear. Germline V CDR1 and CDR2: SGHVS, FNYEAQ. V lost 5 bases, J lost 4 bases, and 9 bases lay in between. The CDR3 consists of 13 residues. CDR3 loop: CASSKSAYNEQFF. In DNA, the CDR3 is TGTGCCAGCAGCAAAAGTGCTTACAATGAGCAGTTCTTC.

This clone was detected a few times. V usage is TRBV11-2 and J usage is TRBJ1-1, with D possibly being TRBD1 (5 bases). Trimming took off 4 bases at V and 6 bases at J, with 18 bases between the two ends. The CDR3 has 15 amino acids. Per germline, CDR1 SGHAT and CDR2 FQNNGV. CDR3 coding DNA: TGTGCCAGCAGCTATCTGACAGCCCTGGGCGCTGAAGCTTTCTTT. This sequence encodes CASSYLTALGAEAFF.

The chain is built from TRBV27 and TRBJ2-1; 9 bases are a match to TRBD2. The CDR3 length is 20 residues. The germline V gene encodes CDR1 MNHEY and CDR2 SMNVEV (reference sequence). The V and J ends lost 1 base and 0 bases, in that order; junction bases with no gene match: 13. The CDR3 loop is CASSLFPGSSGTSSYNEQFF. The CDR3 coding sequence is TGTGCCAGCAGTTTATTTCCGGGTTCTAGCGGGACCAGCTCCTACAATGAGCAGTTCTTC.

The chain is built from TRBV19 and TRBJ2-1, with TRBD2 matching over 9 bases. Per germline, CDR1 LNHDA and CDR2 SQIVND (reference sequence). Trimming cost V 8 bases and J 8 bases; bases outside gene matches: 16. CDR3 length: 16 amino acids. CDR3 region: CASGWGVGSGSHEQFF. The CDR3 coding sequence is TGTGCCAGTGGTTGGGGAGTTGGTAGCGGGAGTCATGAGCAGTTCTTC.

The chain joins TRBV7-3 to TRBJ2-2, with D possibly called TRBD1 or TRBD2 (5 bases each). Trimming took 3 bases from V and 4 from J, leaving 15 bases between them. Germline V lookup: CDR1 SGHTA, CDR2 FQGTGA. The CDR3 sequence is 16 residues long. CDR3 in amino acids: CASSLVGDPGTGELFF. CDR3 sequence (DNA): TGTGCCAGCAGCTTGGTGGGGGATCCGGGCACCGGGGAGCTGTTTTTT.

The CDR3 protein is CASSGTGQNTEAFF. CDR3 nucleotides: TGTGCCAGCAGCGGGACAGGGCAAAACACTGAAGCTTTCTTT. The chain employs TRBV19 and TRBJ1-1, with 9 bases matching TRBD1. Per germline, CDR1 LNHDA and CDR2 SQIVND (reference sequence). This CDR3 has 14 residues. The ends lost 9 bases at V and 2 bases at J; junction bases unmatched: 7.